The subject of this entry is one TCR beta chain. The antigen it binds to is not known. Nothing much larger sits one base from this clone, and base qualities are not available. A distance of 10 bases separates the germline ends of V and J, which lose 3 bases and 2 bases respectively. Including cysteine and phenylalanine, the CDR3 has 14 amino acids. The read is trimmed to its CDR3 DNA, 42 bases read in frame from base 1. CDR1 and CDR2 (LGHNA, YSLEER) derive from the germline V gene. RNA was extracted with the RNeasy kit and 0.5 to 1 ug was reverse transcribed using random hexamers. TCR beta CDR3 regions were amplified with the immunoSEQ multiplex PCR assay covering 54 Vbeta and 13 Jbeta segments. PCR amplification bias was corrected by using a synthetic template baseline for primer optimization and computational correction. The study's own analysis went as follows. Reads were annotated to V, D and J genes per IMGT and analyzed with immunoSEQ Analyzer, keeping only productive sequences. Clonality was computed as one minus Shannon entropy normalized by log2 of the number of productive unique sequences. Public and private clones were assessed among the 100 most prevalent clones of each patient and control. Clones were defined as Susac-specific when absent from the healthy and MS cohorts, from over a thousand published viral clones and from other ImmuneACCESS disease sequences. TCRdb redid the processing of the public reads, applying fastp at Q25 and MiXCR, and retained in-frame beta chains. Every entry covers one CDR3 protein and lists the most common genes and DNA from its rows. The V and J calls follow TCRdb's processing rather than the paper's. Within this sample are around 300,000 distinct CDR3 sequences, with around 85% of them counted one time only. The ten largest clones capture around 0.22% of the sample.

The data were obtained in a study of CD8 T cells in Susac syndrome (dated by TCRdb to between 2018 and 2021). Regarding the complete study: Repertoire sequencing was used to test whether CD8+ T cell activation and differentiation in Susac syndrome was antigen driven. The clonality of the CD8+ T cell repertoire was compared across 11 to 12 healthy donors, some 14 Susac syndrome patients and under 17 multiple sclerosis patients.

Overall study results and their limits: The study acknowledged that relatively few individuals were included in the TCR sequencing and HLA analysis.

Peripheral blood CD8+ and CD4+ T cells from healthy donors, Susac syndrome patients and multiple sclerosis patients were profiled using high-throughput TCR beta sequencing. Multiple sclerosis controls were treatment-naive patients with stable or active relapsing-remitting disease fulfilling revised McDonald criteria. Bulk CD8+ and CD4+ T cells were purified by magnetic negative isolation, while CD8+ TEMRA cells were enriched using FACS. Blood was collected in EDTA tubes and processed within 24 hours, with PBMCs isolated through density gradient centrifugation. PBMCs intended for TCR sequencing were frozen in liquid nitrogen and were later thawed in a 37 degrees C water bath. A purity of at least 90% was achieved for sorted or isolated CD4+, CD8+ and CD8+ TEMRA cells.

This TCR was recovered from a human donor with multiple sclerosis. The sample taken for sequencing was CD8+ T cells from PBMCs. The rearrangement combines TRBV4-3 with TRBJ1-2; no D gene is confidently identified. The bases read TGCGCCAGCAGCCAGGCGACCGGGAACTATGGCTACACCTTC. Translated, it reads CASSQATGNYGYTF.